Below are 24 T cell receptor beta chains sequenced from a single sample in a study of identical twins. TCRdb re-analysed the 5' RACE reads in MiXCR, keeping a single row per CDR3 protein. The sample lists 210,000 or so distinct CDR3 sequences, around 8.1% seen once, with around 2.1% in the top ten. The data were also submitted as part of a second study, on yellow fever vaccine responses in identical twins.

The sample was memory (CD45RO+) T cells sorted from blood. These receptors were taken from a woman aged 18-30 years in good health.

The table lists this clonotype with many counts. The chain recombines TRBV24-1 with TRBJ2-3; 11 bases match TRBD2. Germline CDR1 is KGHDR and CDR2 is SFDVKD. The length of the CDR3 is 16 residues. V was pared by 1 base and J by 6 bases, with 5 bases of the junction left unmatched. In DNA, the CDR3 is TGTGCCACCAGTGATTTTACACTAGCGGGAGCCGATACGCAGTATTTT. As protein: CATSDFTLAGADTQYF.

This clonotype has a count of ten or more. The chain recombines TRBV7-9 with TRBJ1-2; D gene ambiguous. Trimming stripped 1 base from V and 5 bases from J, with 11 bases between. Germline lookup yields CDR1 SEHNR and CDR2 FQNEAQ (reference sequence). This CDR3 is 14 amino acids long. CDR3 region: CASSLGTEKYGYTF. The CDR3 coding sequence is TGTGCCAGCAGCTTAGGTACAGAAAAGTATGGCTACACCTTC.

The rearrangement links TRBV7-2 to TRBJ2-5; maybe TRBD1 (5 bases). V lost 1 base, J lost 1 base, and 10 bases lay in between. The CDR3 totals 15 residues. Germline-derived CDR1 and CDR2 are SGHTA and FQGNSA. The CDR3 DNA is TGTGCCAGCAGCTTAGTTCAGGGCTCCCAAGAGACCCAGTACTTC. Encoded protein: CASSLVQGSQETQYF.

This clonotype was counted a few times. V usage is TRBV7-3 and J usage is TRBJ2-3; no reliable D call. The CDR3 has 18 amino acids. The germline CDR1 and CDR2 sequences are SGHTA and FQGTGA. The germline V and J ends were trimmed by 0 bases and 2 bases, with 18 bases remaining between them. The CDR3 loop reads CASSLTGGSFSSTDTQYF. In nucleotides, the CDR3 is TGTGCCAGCAGCTTAACTGGTGGCTCCTTCTCGTCCACAGATACGCAGTATTTT.

This clonotype was found many times. V and J are TRBV12-3 or TRBV12-4 and TRBJ2-1; 10 bases line up with TRBD2. This CDR3 region has 14 residues. The V gene end was trimmed by 6 bases and the J gene end by 5 bases; junction bases not matched to a gene: 4. In nucleotides, the CDR3 is TGTGCCAGCAGCCCGGGGACTAGCGACAATGAGCAGTTCTTC. Translation gives CASSPGTSDNEQFF.

This CDR3 is CASSQSGTGVLRQQYF. CDR3 nucleotide sequence: TGTGCCAGCAGCCAATCCGGGACAGGGGTACTACGGCAGCAGTACTTC. This chain joins TRBV3-1 and TRBJ2-7, with 10 positions matching TRBD1. Germline lookup yields CDR1 LGHDT and CDR2 YNNKEL (reference sequence). The trim removed 2 bases at V and 8 bases at J, leaving 12 bases unmatched. The CDR3 covers 16 residues.

This clonotype has at least ten counts. The chain has TRBV5-6 and TRBJ2-3; 8 positions match TRBD2. V shed 0 bases and J 7 bases; nucleotides not matched to a gene: 10. CDR3 length: 16 residues. The germline V gene encodes CDR1 SGHDT and CDR2 YYEEEE. CDR3 DNA sequence: TGTGCCAGCAGCTTGGGGGGCGGGAGGAGGAGAAATACGCAGTATTTT. Protein product: CASSLGGGRRRNTQYF.

This clonotype was counted a few times. The J gene is TRBJ1-2, the V gene TRBV30; tentatively, D is TRBD1 (6 bases). V shed 0 bases and J shed 4 bases, with 12 bases lying between them. The length of the CDR3 is 14 residues. Germline V gene sequence: CDR1 GTSNPN, CDR2 SVGIG (reference sequence). CDR3 nucleotide sequence: TGTGCCTGGAGTGTATTACAGGGCCTCTATGGCTACACCTTC. Translation: CAWSVLQGLYGYTF.

The J gene is TRBJ2-7, the V gene TRBV12-3 or TRBV12-4; the D gene is possibly TRBD2 (6 bases). Deletions cut 7 bases from V and 6 bases from J, with 22 bases between. This CDR3 region has 15 residues. In DNA form, the CDR3 reads TGTGCCAGCACCCCCCGGGGGATATCGGTAGGCGAGCAGTACTTC. Its protein is CASTPRGISVGEQYF.

The CDR3 loop is CASSVLRDRVESNQPQHF. In DNA form, the CDR3 reads TGTGCCAGCAGCGTCCTACGGGACAGGGTTGAGAGCAATCAGCCCCAGCATTTT. The V gene is TRBV7-8, the J gene TRBJ1-5; 9 bases agree with TRBD1. J lost 1 base, V lost 5 bases, and 12 bases had no gene match. Looked up from germline, CDR1 is SGHVS and CDR2 is FQNEAQ. The CDR3 runs to 18 residues. Variable domain in full (rest from reference TRBV7-8 and TRBJ1-5): GAGVSQSPRYKVAKRGQDVALRCDPISGHVSLFWYQQALGQGPEFLTYFQNEAQLDKSGLPSDRFFAERPEGSVSTLKIQRTQQEDSAVYLCASSVLRDRVESNQPQHFGDGTRLSIL.

This clonotype was observed many times. V is TRBV28 and J is TRBJ2-7; 11 bases fit TRBD2. CDR1 is MDHEN, CDR2 SYDVKM, per germline. V lost 4 bases and J lost 4; bases outside the gene matches: 6. The CDR3 runs 15 residues. The DNA of the CDR3 is TGTGCCAGCAGTTCCCCGGGACTAGCGGAGTACGAGCAGTACTTC. It specifies CASSSPGLAEYEQYF.

The chain couples TRBV20-1 to TRBJ1-5; perhaps TRBD1 as D (5 bases). With 3 bases removed from V and 4 bases from J, the gap between germline ends came to 16 bases. The CDR3 is 15 residues long. CDR1 is DFQATT, CDR2 SNEGSKA, per germline (reference sequence). The CDR3 spells CSASGGSLGNQPQHF. In DNA, the CDR3 is TGCAGTGCTAGCGGGGGGTCCTTAGGAAATCAGCCCCAGCATTTT.

This chain uses TRBV5-5 with TRBJ2-5; D tentatively fits TRBD1 or TRBD2 (5 bases each). The CDR3 loop spans 15 amino acids. The ends were cut back, 4 bases at V and 7 bases at J, with 20 bases in the middle. CDR1 is SGHKS, CDR2 YYEKEE, per germline (reference sequence). Written as DNA, the CDR3 is TGTGCCAGCAGCGCCGGAGGACAAACGTTCGGGACCCAGTACTTC. Its protein is CASSAGGQTFGTQYF.

This clonotype was recorded at least ten times. This chain connects TRBV20-1 to TRBJ2-3; TRBD1 matches 10 bases. The germline CDR1 and CDR2 sequences are DFQATT and SNEGSKA (reference sequence). V lost 6 bases to trimming and J lost 2 bases; unmatched junction nucleotides: 14. The CDR3 consists of 17 residues. CDR3 region: CSAKRRTGQGFTDTQYF. CDR3 DNA: TGCAGTGCCAAACGCAGGACGGGACAGGGGTTCACAGATACGCAGTATTTT.

The chain uses TRBV29-1 and TRBJ1-2; TRBD1 might be the D (5 bases). This CDR3 comprises 12 residues. Trimming took 0 bases from V and 6 from J, leaving 8 bases between them. Per the germline V gene, CDR1 is SQVTM and CDR2 is ANQGSEA. The CDR3 nucleotides are TGCAGCGTTGAAGAGGAAGGGGATGGCTACACCTTC. It codes for CSVEEEGDGYTF.

This clonotype was recorded at least ten times. This chain links TRBV29-1 with TRBJ2-1; TRBD1 matches at 8 bases. The CDR3 consists of 13 residues. V was pared by 8 bases and J by 8 bases, with 11 bases of the junction left unmatched. Per germline, CDR1 SQVTM and CDR2 ANQGSEA. The CDR3 loop reads CSPTHPTGDEQFF. CDR3 in DNA: TGCAGCCCAACCCACCCGACAGGGGATGAGCAGTTCTTC.

About this clonotype itself: The junction departs from germline at one end; a sequencing error may be responsible. V gene TRBV7-8 combines with J gene TRBJ1-1; no clear D. The CDR3 is 13 residues long. The V gene's germline CDR1 is SGHVS and CDR2 FQNEAQ. The CDR3 reads CASSVAGTASAFF. CDR3 coding DNA: TGTGCCAGCAGCGTAGCGGGAACGGCTTCAGCTTTCTTT.

The chain couples TRBV30 to TRBJ1-2; no clear D. Deletions cut 3 bases from V and 7 bases from J, with 6 bases between. Per germline, CDR1 GTSNPN and CDR2 SVGIG (reference sequence). The CDR3 is 10 amino acids. The DNA for the CDR3 is TGTGCCTGGAGGGAGCGTGGCTACACCTTC. Protein product: CAWRERGYTF.

This clonotype has just a few counts. The chain uses TRBV7-8 and TRBJ2-7, with TRBD1 matching 9 bases. J was trimmed by 2 bases and V by 4 bases; bases with no gene match: 12. The CDR3 contains 17 residues. Germline assignment: CDR1 SGHVS and CDR2 FQNEAQ. The CDR3 is CASSSGGTGFMAYEQYF. The CDR3 DNA reads TGTGCCAGCAGCTCCGGAGGGACAGGGTTTATGGCCTACGAGCAGTACTTC.

The table lists this clonotype with a few counts. J is TRBJ2-2 and V is TRBV7-9; the match to TRBD2 covers 13 bases. There are 15 residues in the CDR3. Germline V gene lookup returns CDR1 SEHNR and CDR2 FQNEAQ (reference sequence). Trimming at V came to 4 bases and at J to 10 bases, leaving 6 bases not matched to a gene. The CDR3 is CASSSYGLAGEELFF. DNA for the CDR3: TGTGCCAGCAGCTCATACGGACTAGCGGGAGAGGAGCTGTTTTTT. Full variable domain (missing parts from reference TRBV7-9 and TRBJ2-2): DTGVSQNPRHKITKRGQNVTFRCDPISEHNRLYWYRQTLGQGPEFLTYFQNEAQLEKSRLLSDRFSAERPKGSFSTLEIQRTEQGDSAMYLCASSSYGLAGEELFFGEGSRLTVL.

This clonotype was observed a few times. V gene TRBV7-9 combines with J gene TRBJ1-4, with D possibly matching TRBD1 (5 bases). V dropped 7 bases and J dropped 7 bases, with 13 bases sitting between them. This CDR3 is 13 amino acids long. Germline assignment: CDR1 SEHNR and CDR2 FQNEAQ (reference sequence). The chain's CDR3 is CASTLGGSEKLFF. The CDR3 bases are TGTGCCAGCACCCTTGGGGGTAGTGAAAAACTGTTTTTT.

CDR3 sequence (DNA): TGTGCCAGCCCTTTGGGCGAAGGGGATACGCAGTATTTT. Encoded protein: CASPLGEGDTQYF. This chain links TRBV5-5 with TRBJ2-3; D gene uncertain. V was clipped by 7 bases and J by 6 bases, with 15 bases between them. Per germline, CDR1 SGHKS and CDR2 YYEKEE (reference sequence). The CDR3 spans 13 residues.

This clonotype was seen repeatedly, ten times or more. The rearrangement links TRBV29-1 to TRBJ2-1, with D perhaps matching TRBD2 (6 bases). Deletions cut 7 bases from V and 9 bases from J, with 19 bases between. CDR3 length equals 13 residues. The V gene's germline CDR1 is SQVTM and CDR2 ANQGSEA. The CDR3 spells CSAVSPGLGEQFF. The CDR3 DNA is TGCAGCGCCGTCTCGCCGGGACTCGGTGAGCAGTTCTTC.

This clonotype was counted only a few times. The V gene is TRBV3-1, the J gene TRBJ2-1, with D uncertain. Germline CDR1 reads LGHDT; CDR2 reads YNNKEL (reference sequence). There are 15 residues in the CDR3. V lost 1 base, J lost 5 bases, and 12 bases lay in between. CDR3 amino acids: CASSQVARKDNEQFF. The CDR3 bases are TGTGCCAGCAGCCAAGTCGCGAGGAAAGACAATGAGCAGTTCTTC.